The 6 T cell receptor beta chains below were found in one sample sequenced in a study of T cells after yellow fever vaccination. TCRdb re-called the 5' RACE reads with MiXCR, one entry per CDR3 protein. The sample shows 100,000 to 150,000 distinct CDR3 sequences, approximately 8.4% of them seen only once. The specimen was CD8+ T cells sorted from PBMCs, collected on the day of the yellow fever booster vaccination. The source of these receptors is a man aged 18 to 35 who received the YFV17D yellow fever vaccine.

In its sample, this clonotype was seen a few times. The chain uses TRBV9 and TRBJ2-5, with D possibly being TRBD1 (6 bases). CDR1 is SGDLS and CDR2 is YYNGEE in the germline V gene. The length of the CDR3 is 14 residues. Trimming left V 6 bases short and J 2 bases short, with 14 bases between. The CDR3 DNA sequence: TGTGCCAGCAACTCCCGACAGGAGCAAGAGACCCAGTACTTC. Protein sequence: CASNSRQEQETQYF.

This clonotype is medium-sized (0.01 to 0.1%) by share. For the CDR3, the DNA is TGCGCCAGCAGCCAAGGGTTCAGGATGCCCGGGGAGCTGTTTTTT. Its protein is CASSQGFRMPGELFF. The chain recombines TRBV4-1 with TRBJ2-2; no clear D gene. Germline-derived CDR1 and CDR2 are MGHRA and YSYEKL. The CDR3 has 15 residues. The germline V and J ends were trimmed by 1 base and 6 bases, with 12 bases remaining between them.

This rearrangement joins TRBV7-9 to TRBJ2-3; no firm D call. Germline-derived CDR1 and CDR2 are SEHNR and FQNEAQ (reference sequence). The CDR3 is made up of 16 amino acids. V was cut by 5 bases and J by 3 bases, with 18 bases left in between. The CDR3 DNA reads TGTGCCAGCAGCAACCTCGGAAAGAGGATGACAGATACGCAGTATTTT. Amino acids: CASSNLGKRMTDTQYF. Supplemented by reference TRBV7-9 and TRBJ2-3, the full variable domain reads DTGVSQNPRHKITKRGQNVTFRCDPISEHNRLYWYRQTLGQGPEFLTYFQNEAQLEKSRLLSDRFSAERPKGSFSTLEIQRTEQGDSAMYLCASSNLGKRMTDTQYFGPGTRLTVL.

There are many counts of this clonotype. This chain joins TRBV7-9 and TRBJ2-3, with D tentatively TRBD2 (6 bases). Trimming removed 5 bases at V and 1 base at J, with 25 bases between. There are 19 residues in the CDR3. Germline V lookup: CDR1 SEHNR, CDR2 FQNEAQ (reference sequence). The chain's CDR3 is CASSGPGAEGRAGTDTQYF. Written as DNA, the CDR3 is TGTGCCAGCAGCGGACCGGGAGCCGAGGGGCGAGCTGGCACAGATACGCAGTATTTT.

In its sample, this clonotype was seen a few times. This chain connects TRBV20-1 to TRBJ1-6, with a weak D call TRBD1 (5 bases). V was pared by 2 bases and J by 10 bases, with 15 bases between. Per germline, CDR1 DFQATT and CDR2 SNEGSKA (reference sequence). This CDR3 has 14 amino acids. The CDR3 DNA follows: TGCAGTGCTAGATTCAGGACGGGGGACTCACCCCTCCACTTT. Translation gives CSARFRTGDSPLHF.

The sample holds many counts of this clonotype. J is TRBJ1-1 and V is TRBV12-3 or TRBV12-4; a possible D gene is TRBD1 (5 bases). The CDR3 consists of 13 residues. V was cut by 5 bases and J by 3 bases, with 10 bases left in between. The CDR3 here is CASSDRGDTEAFF. DNA for the CDR3: TGTGCCAGCAGTGATAGGGGAGACACTGAAGCTTTCTTT.